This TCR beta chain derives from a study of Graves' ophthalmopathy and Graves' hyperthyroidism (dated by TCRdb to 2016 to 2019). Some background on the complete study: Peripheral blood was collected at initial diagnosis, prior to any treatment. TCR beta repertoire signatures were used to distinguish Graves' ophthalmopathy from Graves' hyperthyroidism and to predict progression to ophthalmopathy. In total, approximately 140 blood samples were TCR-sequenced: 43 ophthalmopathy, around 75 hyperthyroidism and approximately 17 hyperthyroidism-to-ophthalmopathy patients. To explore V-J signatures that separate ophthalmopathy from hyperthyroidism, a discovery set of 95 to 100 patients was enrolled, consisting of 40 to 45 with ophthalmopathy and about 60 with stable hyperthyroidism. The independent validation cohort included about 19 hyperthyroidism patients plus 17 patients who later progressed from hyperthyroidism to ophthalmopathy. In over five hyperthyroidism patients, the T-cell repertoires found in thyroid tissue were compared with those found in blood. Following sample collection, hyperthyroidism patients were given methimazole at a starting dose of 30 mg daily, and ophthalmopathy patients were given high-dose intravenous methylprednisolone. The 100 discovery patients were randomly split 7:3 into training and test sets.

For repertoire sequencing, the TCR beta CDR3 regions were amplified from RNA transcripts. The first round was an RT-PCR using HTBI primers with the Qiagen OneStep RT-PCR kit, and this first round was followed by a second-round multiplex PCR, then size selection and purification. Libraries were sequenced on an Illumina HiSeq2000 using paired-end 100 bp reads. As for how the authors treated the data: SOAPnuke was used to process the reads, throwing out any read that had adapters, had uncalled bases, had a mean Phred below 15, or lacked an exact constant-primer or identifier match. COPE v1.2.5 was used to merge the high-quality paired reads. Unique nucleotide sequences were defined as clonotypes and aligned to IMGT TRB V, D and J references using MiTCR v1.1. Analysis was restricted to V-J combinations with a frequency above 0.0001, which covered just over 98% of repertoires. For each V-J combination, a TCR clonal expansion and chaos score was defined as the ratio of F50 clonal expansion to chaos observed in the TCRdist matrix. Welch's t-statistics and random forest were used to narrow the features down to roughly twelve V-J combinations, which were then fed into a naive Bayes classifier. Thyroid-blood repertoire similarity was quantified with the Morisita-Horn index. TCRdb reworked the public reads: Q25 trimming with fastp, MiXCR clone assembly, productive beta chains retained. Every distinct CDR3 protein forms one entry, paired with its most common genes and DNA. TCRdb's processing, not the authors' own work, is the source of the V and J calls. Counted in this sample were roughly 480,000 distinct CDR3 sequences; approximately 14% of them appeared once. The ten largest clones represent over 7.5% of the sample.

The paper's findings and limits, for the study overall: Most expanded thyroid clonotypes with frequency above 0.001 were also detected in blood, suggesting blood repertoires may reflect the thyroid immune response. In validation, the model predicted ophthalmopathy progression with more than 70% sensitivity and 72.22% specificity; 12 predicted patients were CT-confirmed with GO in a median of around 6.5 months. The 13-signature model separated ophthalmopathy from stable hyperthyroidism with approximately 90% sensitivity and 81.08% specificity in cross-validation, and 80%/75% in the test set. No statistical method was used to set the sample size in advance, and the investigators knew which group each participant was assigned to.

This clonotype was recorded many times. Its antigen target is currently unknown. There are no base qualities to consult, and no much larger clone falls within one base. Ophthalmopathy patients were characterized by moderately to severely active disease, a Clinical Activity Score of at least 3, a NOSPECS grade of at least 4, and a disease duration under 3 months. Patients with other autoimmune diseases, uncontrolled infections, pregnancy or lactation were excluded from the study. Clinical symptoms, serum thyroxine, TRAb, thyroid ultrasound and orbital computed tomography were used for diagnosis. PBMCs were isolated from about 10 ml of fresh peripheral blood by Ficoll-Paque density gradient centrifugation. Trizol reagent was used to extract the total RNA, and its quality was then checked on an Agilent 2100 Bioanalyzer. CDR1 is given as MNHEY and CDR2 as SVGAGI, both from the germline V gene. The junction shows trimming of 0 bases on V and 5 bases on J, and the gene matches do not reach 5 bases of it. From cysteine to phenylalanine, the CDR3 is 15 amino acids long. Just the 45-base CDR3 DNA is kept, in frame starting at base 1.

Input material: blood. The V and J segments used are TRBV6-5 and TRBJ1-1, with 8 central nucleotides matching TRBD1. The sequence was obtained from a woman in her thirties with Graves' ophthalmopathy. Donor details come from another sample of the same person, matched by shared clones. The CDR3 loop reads CASSYSWTGRTEAFF. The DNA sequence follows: TGTGCCAGCAGTTACTCATGGACAGGGAGGACTGAAGCTTTCTTT.